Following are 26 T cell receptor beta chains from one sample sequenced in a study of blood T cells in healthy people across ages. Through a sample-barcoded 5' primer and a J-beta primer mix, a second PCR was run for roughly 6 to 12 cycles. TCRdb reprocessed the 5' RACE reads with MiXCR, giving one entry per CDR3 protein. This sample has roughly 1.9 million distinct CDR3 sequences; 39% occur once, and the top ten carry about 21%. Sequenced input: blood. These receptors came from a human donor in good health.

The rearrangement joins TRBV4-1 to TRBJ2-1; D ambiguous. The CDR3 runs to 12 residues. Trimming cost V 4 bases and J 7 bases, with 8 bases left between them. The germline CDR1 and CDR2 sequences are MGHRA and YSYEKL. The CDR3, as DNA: TGCGCCAGCAGCCCCACTCTTAATGAGCAGTTCTTC. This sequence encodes CASSPTLNEQFF.

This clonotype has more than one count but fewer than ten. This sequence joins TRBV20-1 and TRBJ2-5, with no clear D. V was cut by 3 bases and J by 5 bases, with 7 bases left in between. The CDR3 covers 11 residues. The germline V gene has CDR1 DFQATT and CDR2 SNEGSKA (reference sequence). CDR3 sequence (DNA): TGCAGTGCTAGTTCAAAGGAGACCCAGTACTTC. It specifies CSASSKETQYF.

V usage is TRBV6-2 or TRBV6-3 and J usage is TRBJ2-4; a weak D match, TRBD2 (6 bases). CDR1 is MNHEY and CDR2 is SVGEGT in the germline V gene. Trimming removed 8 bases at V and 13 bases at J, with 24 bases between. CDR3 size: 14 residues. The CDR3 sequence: CASQNNRGMGEQYF. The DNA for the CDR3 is TGTGCCAGCCAAAACAACCGGGGGATGGGAGAGCAGTACTTC.

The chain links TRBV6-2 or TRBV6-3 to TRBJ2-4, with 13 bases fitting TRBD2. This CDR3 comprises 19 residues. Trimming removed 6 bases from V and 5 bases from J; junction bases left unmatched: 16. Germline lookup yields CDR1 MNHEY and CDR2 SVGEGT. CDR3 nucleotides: TGTGCCAGCAGATCCCGGACTAGCGGGGGCCCAAATTCCCAAAACATTCAGTACTTC. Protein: CASRSRTSGGPNSQNIQYF.

The CDR3 bases are TGTGCCAGCCTGTCCTATCCGGGACAGGGCTACGAGCAGTACTTC. Its protein is CASLSYPGQGYEQYF. This chain links TRBV28 with TRBJ2-4, with 9 bases fitting TRBD1. Near its end, the DNA agrees better with TRBJ2-7, so the J call may be wrong. CDR1 is MDHEN, CDR2 SYDVKM, per germline. The CDR3 loop spans 15 amino acids.

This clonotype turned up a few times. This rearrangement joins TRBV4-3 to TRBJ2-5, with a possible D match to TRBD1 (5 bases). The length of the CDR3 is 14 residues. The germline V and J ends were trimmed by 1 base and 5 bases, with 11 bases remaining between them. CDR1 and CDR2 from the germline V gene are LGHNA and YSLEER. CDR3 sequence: CASSQAVNRETQYF. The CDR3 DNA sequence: TGCGCCAGCAGCCAAGCGGTAAACAGGGAGACCCAGTACTTC.

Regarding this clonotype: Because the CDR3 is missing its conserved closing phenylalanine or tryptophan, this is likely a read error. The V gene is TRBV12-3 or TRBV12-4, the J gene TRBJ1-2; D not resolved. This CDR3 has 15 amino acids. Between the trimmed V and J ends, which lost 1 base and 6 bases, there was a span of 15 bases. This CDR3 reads CASSLVPGEEDGYTL. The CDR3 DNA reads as TGTGCCAGCAGTTTAGTACCGGGAGAGGAGGATGGCTACACCCTC.

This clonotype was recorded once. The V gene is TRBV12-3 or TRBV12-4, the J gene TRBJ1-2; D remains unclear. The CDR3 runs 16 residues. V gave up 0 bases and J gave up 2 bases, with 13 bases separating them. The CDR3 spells CASSLASGPKNYGYTF. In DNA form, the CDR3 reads TGTGCCAGCAGTTTAGCGTCCGGACCGAAAAACTATGGCTACACCTTC.

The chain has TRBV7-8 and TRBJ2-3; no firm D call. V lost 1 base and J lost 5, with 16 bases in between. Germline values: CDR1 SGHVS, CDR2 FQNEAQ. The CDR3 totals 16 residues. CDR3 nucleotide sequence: TGTGCCAGCAGCTTAGTTACCGGGTTTAAGGGAGATACGCAGTATTTT. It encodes CASSLVTGFKGDTQYF. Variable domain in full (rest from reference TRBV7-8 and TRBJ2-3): GAGVSQSPRYKVAKRGQDVALRCDPISGHVSLFWYQQALGQGPEFLTYFQNEAQLDKSGLPSDRFFAERPEGSVSTLKIQRTQQEDSAVYLCASSLVTGFKGDTQYFGPGTRLTVL.

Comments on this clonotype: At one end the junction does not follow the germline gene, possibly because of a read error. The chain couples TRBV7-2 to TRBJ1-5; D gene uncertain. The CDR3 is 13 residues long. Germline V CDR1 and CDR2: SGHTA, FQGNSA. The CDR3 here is CAGSPLVYQPQHF. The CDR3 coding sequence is TGTGCCGGCAGCCCTCTGGTGTATCAGCCCCAGCATTTT.

The CDR3 nucleotides read TGCGCCAGCAGCTCCACATTCCTGAACACCGGGGAGCTGTTTTTT. Protein sequence: CASSSTFLNTGELFF. This sequence joins TRBV5-1 and TRBJ2-2; D remains unclear. Germline V gene sequence: CDR1 SGHRS, CDR2 YFSETQ. This CDR3 comprises 15 residues. With 3 bases removed from V and 1 base from J, the gap between germline ends came to 10 bases.

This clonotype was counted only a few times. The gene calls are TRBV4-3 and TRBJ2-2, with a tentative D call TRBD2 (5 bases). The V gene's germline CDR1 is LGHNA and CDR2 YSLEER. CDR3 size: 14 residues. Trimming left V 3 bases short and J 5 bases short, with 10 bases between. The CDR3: CASSHYGLTGELFF. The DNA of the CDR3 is TGCGCCAGCAGCCACTACGGACTGACCGGGGAGCTGTTTTTT.

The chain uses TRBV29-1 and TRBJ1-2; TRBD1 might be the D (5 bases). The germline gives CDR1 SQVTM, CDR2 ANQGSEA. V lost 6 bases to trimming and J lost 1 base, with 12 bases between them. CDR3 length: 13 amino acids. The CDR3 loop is CSVPPGFNYGYTF. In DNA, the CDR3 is TGCAGCGTCCCCCCAGGGTTTAACTATGGCTACACCTTC. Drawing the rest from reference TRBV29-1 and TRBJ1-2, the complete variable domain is SAVISQKPSRDICQRGTSLTIQCQVDSQVTMMFWYRQQPGQSLTLIATANQGSEATYESGFVIDKFPISRPNLTFSTLTVSNMSPEDSSIYLCSVPPGFNYGYTFGSGTRLTVV.

CDR3 in amino acids: CASSLGPRGLGTQYF. The CDR3 nucleotides read TGCGCCAGCAGCTTGGGCCCCAGGGGCTTAGGGACCCAGTACTTC. The chain couples TRBV5-1 to TRBJ2-5; maybe TRBD1 (6 bases). The CDR3 sequence is 15 residues long. Trimming pared 0 bases from V and 7 bases from J, leaving 16 bases between. Germline V gene data show CDR1 as SGHRS and CDR2 as YFSETQ.

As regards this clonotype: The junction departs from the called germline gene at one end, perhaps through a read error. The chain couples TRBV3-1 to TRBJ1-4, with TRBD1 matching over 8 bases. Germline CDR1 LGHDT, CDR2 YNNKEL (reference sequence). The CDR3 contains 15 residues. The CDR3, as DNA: TGTGCCAGCAGCCTCTGGACAGGGACTAATGAAAGACTGTTTTTT. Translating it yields CASSLWTGTNERLFF.

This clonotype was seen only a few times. In DNA form, the CDR3 reads TGTGCCAGCAGCTTAGCGGCAGCCCCCTATGGCTACACCTTC. Residues: CASSLAAAPYGYTF. The rearrangement links TRBV7-2 to TRBJ1-2; D not certain. CDR3 size: 14 residues. Trimming shortened V by 0 bases and J by 4 bases, and 9 bases separated the two germline ends. The germline V gene has CDR1 SGHTA and CDR2 FQGNSA.

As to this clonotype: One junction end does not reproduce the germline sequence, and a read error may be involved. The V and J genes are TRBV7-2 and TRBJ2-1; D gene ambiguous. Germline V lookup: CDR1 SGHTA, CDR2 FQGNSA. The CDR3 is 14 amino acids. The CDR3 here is CASQSPPSHNKQFF. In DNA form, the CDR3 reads TGTGCCAGTCAATCCCCCCCTTCCCACAATAAGCAGTTCTTC.

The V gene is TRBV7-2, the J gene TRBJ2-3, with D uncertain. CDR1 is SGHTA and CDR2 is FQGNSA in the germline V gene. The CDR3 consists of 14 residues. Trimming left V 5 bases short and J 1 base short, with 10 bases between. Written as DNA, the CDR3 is TGTGCCAGCAGCGTAATTAGGGGCACAGATACGCAGTATTTT. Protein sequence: CASSVIRGTDTQYF.

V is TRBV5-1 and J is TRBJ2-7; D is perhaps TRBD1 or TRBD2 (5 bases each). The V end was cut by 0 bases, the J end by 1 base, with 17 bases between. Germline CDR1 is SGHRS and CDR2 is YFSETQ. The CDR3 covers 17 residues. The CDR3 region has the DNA TGCGCCAGCAGCTTGGCCCCAGGGAGCCAGCCTTCCTACGAGCAGTACTTC. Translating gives CASSLAPGSQPSYEQYF.

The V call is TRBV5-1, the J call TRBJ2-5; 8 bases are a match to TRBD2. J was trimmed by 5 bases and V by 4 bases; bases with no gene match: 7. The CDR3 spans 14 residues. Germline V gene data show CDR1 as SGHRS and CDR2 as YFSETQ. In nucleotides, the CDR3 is TGCGCCAGCAGCGTAACTAGCGGTAGTGAGACCCAGTACTTC. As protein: CASSVTSGSETQYF.

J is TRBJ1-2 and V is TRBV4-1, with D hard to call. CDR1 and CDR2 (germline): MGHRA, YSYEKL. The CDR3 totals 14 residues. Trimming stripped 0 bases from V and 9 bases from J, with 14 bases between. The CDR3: CASSQDIFEQSYTF. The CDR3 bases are TGCGCCAGCAGCCAAGATATATTTGAACAGAGCTACACCTTC.

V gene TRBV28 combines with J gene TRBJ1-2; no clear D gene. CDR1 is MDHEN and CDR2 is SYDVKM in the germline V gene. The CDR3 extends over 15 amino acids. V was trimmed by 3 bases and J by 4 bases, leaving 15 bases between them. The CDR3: CASSFNPYFPYGYTF. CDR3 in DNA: TGTGCCAGCAGTTTTAACCCCTATTTCCCCTATGGCTACACCTTC.

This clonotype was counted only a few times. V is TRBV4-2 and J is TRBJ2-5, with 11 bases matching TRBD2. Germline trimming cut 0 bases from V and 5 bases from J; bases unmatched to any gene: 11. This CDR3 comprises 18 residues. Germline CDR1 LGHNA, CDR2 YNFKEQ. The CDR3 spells CASSQEPSGGPAGETQYF. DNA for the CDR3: TGTGCCAGCAGCCAAGAGCCTAGCGGGGGGCCGGCGGGGGAGACCCAGTACTTC.

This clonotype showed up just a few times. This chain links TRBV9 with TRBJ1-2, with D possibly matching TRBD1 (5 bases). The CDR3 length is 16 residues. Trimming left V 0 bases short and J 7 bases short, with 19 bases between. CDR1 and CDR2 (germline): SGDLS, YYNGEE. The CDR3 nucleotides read TGTGCCAGCAGCGTAGACCCGGGGGTCCCTTTTGGTGGCTACACCTTC. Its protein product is CASSVDPGVPFGGYTF. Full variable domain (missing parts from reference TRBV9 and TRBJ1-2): DSGVTQTPKHLITATGQRVTLRCSPRSGDLSVYWYQQSLDQGLQFLIQYYNGEERAKGNILERFSAQQFPDLHSELNLSSLELGDSALYFCASSVDPGVPFGGYTFGSGTRLTVV.

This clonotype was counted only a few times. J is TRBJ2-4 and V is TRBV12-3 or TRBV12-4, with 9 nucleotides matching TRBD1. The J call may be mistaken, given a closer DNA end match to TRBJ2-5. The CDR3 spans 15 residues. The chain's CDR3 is CASSWRTGVGETQYF. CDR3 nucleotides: TGTGCCAGCAGTTGGAGGACAGGGGTGGGAGAGACCCAGTACTTC.

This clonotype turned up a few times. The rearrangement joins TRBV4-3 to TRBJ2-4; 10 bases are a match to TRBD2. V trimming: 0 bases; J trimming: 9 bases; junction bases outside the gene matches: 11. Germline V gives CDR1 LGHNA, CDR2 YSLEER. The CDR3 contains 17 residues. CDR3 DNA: TGCGCCAGCAGCCAAGATCGGGTTAGCGGGGGGCGATCCATTCAGTACTTC. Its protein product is CASSQDRVSGGRSIQYF.